A selection of T cell receptor beta chains follows, all from one sample in a study of T cell repertoires in cytomegalovirus infection. TCRdb called the reads again in MiXCR, with one record for every CDR3 protein. The sample includes over 250,000 distinct CDR3 sequences, less than 25% of them seen just once. For these receptors, no antigen is known. Sequences were derived from cultured PBMCs, sampled from culture after CMV antigen stimulation. The source of these receptors is a human donor in good health (CMV status not recorded). Some clones in this sample may be carry-over from other donors' samples. Each CDR3 is given with its conserved first and last residue. The D gene is left open where the match is weak. Only part of the rows carry a size: once, few, many, or a class if the clone is expanded.

>TRBJ1-2|.|once|TRBV24-1
TGTGCCACCAGTGACCCCAGTGGGTATGATTATGGCTACACCTTC
CATSDPSGYDYGYTF
>TRBJ1-4|.|few|TRBV4-1
TGCGCCAGCAGCCAGGGAGACAGGATCGATGAAAAACTGTTTTTT
CASSQGDRIDEKLFF
>TRBJ2-1|.|.|TRBV7-2
TGTGCCAGCAGCTTTCTAGCCTTTATGAGGGGCAATGAGCAGTTCTTC
CASSFLAFMRGNEQFF
>TRBJ2-1|.|many|TRBV2
TGTGCCAGCATCCGACAGGAACCAAGGGGGAATGAGCAGTTCTTC
CASIRQEPRGNEQFF
>TRBJ1-3|TRBD1|few|TRBV12-3/TRBV12-4
TGTGCCAGCAGCCTCCGGGACAGCTCTGGAAACACCATATATTTT
CASSLRDSSGNTIYF
>TRBJ2-3|.|.|TRBV4-1
TGCGCCAGCAGCCAAGAGACCGGTCTCAGGATAGATACGCAGTATTTT
CASSQETGLRIDTQYF
>TRBJ2-7|TRBD2|.|TRBV7-9
TGTGCCAGCAGCCCAGCTAGCGGGGATACCTACGAGCAGTACTTC
CASSPASGDTYEQYF
>TRBJ2-1|.|many|TRBV7-2
TGTGCCAGCAGCTCCCCTGGGGGGCCCCCCTACAATGAGCAGTTCTTC
CASSSPGGPPYNEQFF
>TRBJ1-6|.|once|TRBV9
TGTGCCAGCAGCGCGTGGGGGGTTTCGGCTTCACCCCTCCACTTT
CASSAWGVSASPLHF
>TRBJ2-3|TRBD2|.|TRBV9
TGTGCCAGCAGCGCTAGCGGCAAGAGCACAGATACGCAGTATTTT
CASSASGKSTDTQYF